Below are 28 T cell receptor beta chains sequenced from a single sample in a study of blood T cell repertoires in COVID-19. The assay was immunoSEQ multiplex PCR, and TCRdb's table has in-frame clones only and misses some. Of 65,000 to 90,000 clones detected, 83% appear once; the ten largest clones hold 25% to 30%. Sequencing was carried out using peripheral blood. The receptor set was obtained from a woman of 80 years or more with acute or convalescent COVID-19.

This chain connects TRBV11-3 to TRBJ2-1; possibly TRBD2 for D (6 bases). CDR3 length equals 14 residues. V was cut by 3 bases and J by 9 bases, with 15 bases left in between. CDR1 and CDR2 from the germline V gene are SGHNT and YENEEA. The CDR3 sequence: CASSLPGRGIEQFF. CDR3 sequence (DNA): TGTGCCAGCAGCTTGCCAGGCCGGGGGATTGAGCAGTTCTTC.

The J gene is TRBJ2-4, the V gene TRBV2; TRBD1 matches 9 bases. The germline V gene encodes CDR1 SNHLY and CDR2 FYNNEI. This CDR3 spans 13 amino acids. The junction had 5 bases not matched to a gene; V was cut back by 6 bases and J by 8 bases. CDR3 in amino acids: CASRTGQGDIQYF. The CDR3, as DNA: TGTGCCAGCAGGACGGGACAGGGCGACATTCAGTACTTC.

The chain links TRBV7-2 to TRBJ1-1, with no clear D. Trimming pared 0 bases from V and 7 bases from J, leaving 12 bases between. Germline V CDR1 and CDR2: SGHTA, FQGNSA. The CDR3 loop spans 14 amino acids. The CDR3 loop reads CASSLAVVRGEAFF. The CDR3 region has the DNA TGTGCCAGCAGCTTAGCGGTAGTTCGAGGTGAAGCTTTCTTT.

The rearrangement joins TRBV18 to TRBJ2-3; 7 nucleotides match TRBD1. The CDR3 length is 14 residues. Germline V gives CDR1 KGHSH, CDR2 LQKENI. J lost 4 bases, V lost 6 bases, and 7 bases had no gene match. The CDR3 protein is CASSLRQGADTQYF. The CDR3 DNA is TGTGCCAGCTCTCTTAGACAGGGAGCAGATACGCAGTATTTT.

The V gene is TRBV18, the J gene TRBJ2-4; tentative D call: TRBD1 (5 bases). The CDR3 sequence is 14 residues long. The V gene lost 1 base and the J gene lost 2 bases, with 6 bases spanning the gap. Germline values: CDR1 KGHSH, CDR2 LQKENI. The CDR3 nucleotides are TGTGCCAGCTCACCACAGGGGACCAAAAACATTCAGTACTTC. Residues: CASSPQGTKNIQYF. Looking up the rest from reference TRBV18 and TRBJ2-4 gives the full variable domain: NAGVMQNPRHLVRRRGQEARLRCSPMKGHSHVYWYRQLPEEGLKFMVYLQKENIIDESGMPKERFSAEFPKEGPSILRIQQVVRGDSAAYFCASSPQGTKNIQYFGAGTRLSVL.

This clone came up once. The chain has TRBV5-1 and TRBJ2-7; 7 bases align to TRBD1. V lost 4 bases to trimming and J lost 3 bases; unmatched junction nucleotides: 7. CDR1 is SGHRS and CDR2 is YFSETQ in the germline V gene. The CDR3 totals 14 residues. The CDR3 is CASSPTTGSYEQYF. CDR3 in DNA: TGCGCCAGCAGCCCCACGACAGGGAGCTACGAGCAGTACTTC.

V gene TRBV30 combines with J gene TRBJ1-2; tentatively, D is TRBD1 (5 bases). The ends were cut back, 0 bases at V and 2 bases at J, with 10 bases in the middle. CDR3 size: 14 residues. Germline assignment: CDR1 GTSNPN and CDR2 SVGIG (reference sequence). CDR3 nucleotides: TGTGCCTGGAGTGTACCAGGGAACAACTATGGCTACACCTTC. Residues: CAWSVPGNNYGYTF.

The CDR3 here is CASSLGGVGTNEKLFF. Here the CDR3 DNA reads TGCGCCAGCAGCTTGGGAGGAGTTGGCACTAATGAAAAACTGTTTTTT. This chain links TRBV5-1 with TRBJ1-4; D is unresolved. Germline CDR1 and CDR2: SGHRS and YFSETQ. The CDR3 contains 16 residues. The V end was cut by 0 bases, the J end by 2 bases, with 11 bases between. Filled out from reference TRBV5-1 and TRBJ1-4, the complete variable domain reads KAGVTQTPRYLIKTRGQQVTLSCSPISGHRSVSWYQQTPGQGLQFLFEYFSETQRNKGNFPGRFSGRQFSNSRSEMNVSTLELGDSALYLCASSLGGVGTNEKLFFGSGTQLSVL.

V usage is TRBV28 and J usage is TRBJ1-3; D unclear. CDR3 length: 12 residues. V lost 4 bases, J lost 6 bases, and 7 bases lay in between. Germline-derived CDR1 and CDR2 are MDHEN and SYDVKM. For the CDR3, the DNA is TGTGCCAGCAGTTCGGCGGCAAACACCATATATTTT. Its translation is CASSSAANTIYF.

This chain links TRBV15 with TRBJ2-1, with D tentatively TRBD2 (6 bases). The CDR3 runs 16 residues. The V gene's germline CDR1 is LNHNV and CDR2 YYDKDF (reference sequence). V lost 5 bases and J lost 8, with 22 bases in between. CDR3 sequence: CATSGALGVADDEQFF. CDR3 coding DNA: TGTGCCACCAGCGGAGCCTTGGGGGTAGCGGACGATGAGCAGTTCTTC.

The V gene is TRBV5-1, the J gene TRBJ1-4; 10 bases line up with TRBD1. The CDR3 covers 14 residues. Trimming took 5 bases from V and 8 from J; bases not matched to a gene: 6. CDR1 is SGHRS, CDR2 YFSETQ, per germline. CDR3 bases: TGCGCCAGCAGGGTTTGGGACAGGGGCGAAAAACTGTTTTTT. Translated, it gives CASRVWDRGEKLFF.

J is TRBJ2-1 and V is TRBV18; 7 nucleotides align to TRBD2. The trim removed 4 bases at V and 7 bases at J, leaving 7 bases unmatched. The CDR3 is 14 amino acids. The germline V gene has CDR1 KGHSH and CDR2 LQKENI. CDR3 sequence: CASSLGTNPNEQFF. The CDR3 DNA follows: TGTGCCAGCTCACTTGGGACTAACCCTAATGAGCAGTTCTTC.

The chain joins TRBV27 to TRBJ2-5, with D perhaps matching TRBD2 (6 bases). Germline CDR1 is MNHEY and CDR2 is SMNVEV (reference sequence). The CDR3 runs 14 residues. Trimming removed 4 bases at V and 1 base at J, with 10 bases between. For the CDR3, the DNA is TGTGCCAGCAGTTCGGGACTCGCCCAAGAGACCCAGTACTTC. It encodes CASSSGLAQETQYF.

This chain links TRBV6-2 or TRBV6-3 with TRBJ1-6; 9 bases agree with TRBD1. This CDR3 region has 16 residues. V dropped 0 bases and J dropped 7; count of bases not matched to a gene: 4. Germline CDR1 MNHEY, CDR2 SVGEGT. CDR3: CASSYSTGGLNSPLHF. The CDR3 DNA follows: TGTGCCAGCAGTTACTCGACAGGGGGTCTGAATTCACCCCTCCACTTT.

This sequence joins TRBV24-1 and TRBJ2-3, with D uncertain. Trimming took off 3 bases at V and 1 base at J, with 7 bases between the two ends. From germline, CDR1 is KGHDR and CDR2 SFDVKD. This CDR3 has 14 amino acids. The chain's CDR3 is CATSDRARTDTQYF. In nucleotides, the CDR3 is TGTGCCACCAGTGATCGAGCGCGCACAGATACGCAGTATTTT.

The chain employs TRBV18 and TRBJ1-5, with D perhaps TRBD1 (5 bases). Trimming took off 6 bases at V and 0 bases at J, with 15 bases between the two ends. Germline CDR1 KGHSH, CDR2 LQKENI. The CDR3 runs to 16 residues. The CDR3 spells CASSQGGIYSNQPQHF. In DNA, the CDR3 is TGTGCCAGCTCCCAGGGCGGAATTTATAGCAATCAGCCCCAGCATTTT.

This chain connects TRBV6-2 or TRBV6-3 to TRBJ1-5, with unresolved D. There are 16 residues in the CDR3. Trimming cost V 5 bases and J 0 bases, with 14 bases left between them. Germline V CDR1 and CDR2: MNHEY, SVGEGT. The CDR3: CASSLPRIYSNQPQHF. The CDR3 coding sequence is TGTGCCAGCAGTCTCCCCAGGATTTATAGCAATCAGCCCCAGCATTTT.

In its sample, this clone was seen once. The gene calls are TRBV6-5 and TRBJ2-5; 7 positions match TRBD2. This CDR3 has 14 amino acids. The V gene end was trimmed by 0 bases and the J gene end by 5 bases; junction bases not matched to a gene: 3. The germline CDR1 and CDR2 sequences are MNHEY and SVGAGI. The CDR3 bases are TGTGCCAGCAGTTACTCGGGAGGGGATGAGACCCAGTACTTC. Its translation: CASSYSGGDETQYF.

V usage is TRBV11-3 and J usage is TRBJ2-7; 8 bases are shared with TRBD2. Trimming cost V 5 bases and J 7 bases; bases outside gene matches: 13. The CDR3 spans 15 residues. The V gene's germline CDR1 is SGHNT and CDR2 YENEEA. In nucleotides, the CDR3 is TGTGCCAGCAGCCCCACCGGGACTAGTCGCGGGGAGCAGTACTTC. It codes for CASSPTGTSRGEQYF. Full variable domain (missing parts from reference TRBV11-3 and TRBJ2-7): EAGVVQSPRYKIIEKKQPVAFWCNPISGHNTLYWYLQNLGQGPELLIRYENEEAVDDSQLPKDRFSAERLKGVDSTLKIQPAELGDSAVYLCASSPTGTSRGEQYFGPGTRLTVT.

This chain links TRBV20-1 with TRBJ1-3; D is uncertain. Germline V gene sequence: CDR1 DFQATT, CDR2 SNEGSKA (reference sequence). V dropped 5 bases and J dropped 8 bases, with 10 bases sitting between them. The CDR3 covers 11 residues. The CDR3: CSAPRADTIYF. The DNA for the CDR3 is TGCAGTGCTCCGAGGGCTGACACCATATATTTT.

The chain has TRBV28 and TRBJ2-5, with 9 bases matching TRBD1. CDR1 is MDHEN and CDR2 is SYDVKM in the germline V gene. The length of the CDR3 is 16 residues. V was pared by 1 base and J by 5 bases, with 8 bases of the junction left unmatched. In DNA form, the CDR3 reads TGTGCCAGCAGTTTATACGGCACAGGGGGCGCTGAGACCCAGTACTTC. Its translation: CASSLYGTGGAETQYF.

The V call is TRBV7-9, the J call TRBJ2-5; 8 bases fit TRBD2. The CDR3 contains 14 residues. The junction had 8 bases not matched to a gene; V was cut back by 3 bases and J by 8 bases. In germline, CDR1 is SEHNR, CDR2 FQNEAQ (reference sequence). The CDR3 loop is CASSLGSGTFTQYF. The CDR3 nucleotides read TGTGCCAGCAGCTTGGGTAGCGGGACCTTTACCCAGTACTTC.

V gene TRBV7-2 combines with J gene TRBJ2-3, with D uncertain. The length of the CDR3 is 11 residues. Germline CDR1 and CDR2: SGHTA and FQGNSA. The V gene lost 8 bases and the J gene lost 6 bases, with 9 bases spanning the gap. CDR3: CASQNYDTQYF. In DNA, the CDR3 is TGTGCCAGCCAGAATTACGATACGCAGTATTTT.

The chain recombines TRBV25-1 with TRBJ1-1, with 8 bases fitting TRBD1. Germline assignment: CDR1 MGHDK and CDR2 SYGVNS. V was clipped by 5 bases and J by 4 bases; unmatched bases: 3. The CDR3 is made up of 13 amino acids. The CDR3 coding sequence is TGTGCCAGCAGTCGTACAGGGGGCACTGAAGCTTTCTTT. Protein: CASSRTGGTEAFF. Complete variable domain (other parts from reference TRBV25-1 and TRBJ1-1): EADIYQTPRYLVIGTGKKITLECSQTMGHDKMYWYQQDPGMELHLIHYSYGVNSTEKGDLSSESTVSRIRTEHFPLTLESARPSHTSQYLCASSRTGGTEAFFGQGTRLTVV.

V gene TRBV18 combines with J gene TRBJ2-7; D is perhaps TRBD2 (5 bases). The CDR3 covers 14 residues. V was pared by 6 bases and J by 5 bases, with 17 bases between. The germline gives CDR1 KGHSH, CDR2 LQKENI. The CDR3 coding sequence is TGTGCCAGCTCCCTGGCGGGCAAAAGCCACGAGCAGTACTTC. This sequence encodes CASSLAGKSHEQYF.

There are many counts of this clone. The chain carries TRBV5-1 and TRBJ2-2, with a tentative D call TRBD2 (5 bases). The CDR3 consists of 14 residues. The V end lost 4 bases, the J end lost 0 bases, and 7 bases lay between the germline ends. The germline gives CDR1 SGHRS, CDR2 YFSETQ. CDR3 sequence reads: CASSPGTNTGELFF. The CDR3 DNA follows: TGCGCCAGCAGCCCGGGAACGAACACCGGGGAGCTGTTTTTT.

This rearrangement joins TRBV6-2 or TRBV6-3 to TRBJ2-2; 8 bases align to TRBD1. V dropped 5 bases and J dropped 4; count of bases not matched to a gene: 9. The germline CDR1 and CDR2 sequences are MNHEY and SVGEGT. The CDR3 has 16 amino acids. The CDR3 bases are TGTGCCAGCAGTGACGGACAGGGCCAGGGCACCGGGGAGCTGTTTTTT. This gives the protein CASSDGQGQGTGELFF.

This sequence joins TRBV7-8 and TRBJ2-3, with D uncertain. Germline values: CDR1 SGHVS, CDR2 FQNEAQ. This CDR3 comprises 11 residues. Trimming removed 3 bases at V and 8 bases at J, with 6 bases between. The CDR3 spells CASSLSGTQYF. CDR3 sequence (DNA): TGTGCCAGCAGCTTGAGTGGTACGCAGTATTTT.